The entry below gives a single T cell receptor (beta chain) sequence along with its context. Its binding antigen is unknown. Qualities for individual bases were not recorded, and no much larger clone is one base off. The cohort consisted of 666 healthy bone marrow donors. Cohort members were all nominally healthy when sampled, although unrecorded immune exposures were likely present. The donor tested CMV seropositive, placing the donor among the roughly 300 seropositive members of the cohort. A peripheral blood sample was provided by each donor, and peripheral blood mononuclear cells were used for TCR beta sequencing. Genomic DNA extraction from the blood cell samples was performed with the Qiagen DNeasy Blood Extraction Kit. Library construction relied on the immunoSEQ multiplex PCR assay. The multiplex PCR relied on a mix of 60 forward primers for TCR Vbeta segments and 13 reverse primers for TCR Jbeta segments. The CDR3 region of rearranged TCR beta genes was amplified from genomic DNA with a multiplex PCR assay. The amplified TCR beta libraries were sequenced on the Illumina HiSeq System as 87-base-pair reads. The source study handled its data this way. A later analysis tallied approximately 87 million unique TCR beta chains across the 640 or so repertoires, and approximately 9.9 million of those chains were shared by two or more donors. Raw reads were error-corrected and collapsed into unique sequences with a nearest-neighbor algorithm that merged closely related sequences to remove PCR and sequencing errors. CDR3 sequences were aligned to IMGT reference sequences to assign V, D and J gene segments. For a sequence to be retained, a match of at least six nucleotides was required to both a V gene segment and a J gene segment. Rearrangements were classified as productive when the CDR3 lacked stop codons and remained in frame with V and J, and all other rearrangements were classified as non-productive. CDR3 was defined by IMGT convention, running from the second conserved V-encoded cysteine to the conserved J-encoded phenylalanine. Sequences without an unambiguous match to a single V gene segment were excluded from the earlier analysis of 587 of the donors. In an earlier analysis of 587 of the donors, V segments were called functional above 56.7% productive rearrangements and were called segregating when the between-donor standard deviation exceeded 5%. A statistical classification framework was built to diagnose cytomegalovirus status from the catalog of TCR beta chain sequences. V and J gene assignment, in a later analysis, came from comparing TCR nucleotide sequences with IMGT/GENE-DB human TR gene sequences. In a later analysis, CDR3 sequences and most-parsimonious VDJ recombination scenarios were assigned using the TCRdist pipeline. In a later analysis, every TCR beta chain was defined by the combination of its CDR3 amino acid sequence and its V-gene family, and reads without a unique V-gene family were dropped. In a later analysis, approximately 640 highly shared, low-generation-probability nucleotide sequences were removed to address suspected cross-contamination and a sequencing artifact. For each public chain, a later analysis derived a clonal expansion index from normalized ranks of inferred template counts within each repertoire. A later analysis computed generation probabilities with a VDJ recombination model fitted to out-of-frame rearrangements, and checked the results against IGoR. Hypergeometric tests were used in a later analysis to score TCR-TCR, TCR-HLA and TCR-CMV co-occurrence, with a repertoire-size bias correction applied to the TCR pairs. In a later analysis, false discovery rates were estimated by permuting HLA or CMV assignments 20 times. A later analysis grouped co-occurring TCRs with DBSCAN, adding TCRdist sequence similarity when clustering within HLA-allele-positive subsets. Co-occurrence clustering excluded repertoires with fewer than 30,000 or more than 120,000 public chains, plus five with anomalous nucleotide sharing. Here the immuneACCESS table is served through TCRdb, limited to in-frame sequences with V and J called. Missing clones are a known gap in these copies; in checked studies unresolved V genes cover under half, and the rest lacks a known reason. V and J calls and clone size follow that table, whereas D and trimming were derived from the DNA. The sample includes approximately 37,000 clones, with roughly 80% observed a single time. The top ten constitute roughly a tenth of the sample.

This specimen belongs to a study of cytomegalovirus exposure and HLA in healthy donors (dated by TCRdb to the late 2010s). With respect to the entire study: According to an earlier analysis of several hundred of the donors, 150 million to 200 million T cells yielded some 120 million unique TCR beta sequences and approximately 280 Gb of sequence data. Roughly 300 gigabases of sequencing data and roughly 81 million unique TCR sequences made up an early release that covered approximately 700 HLA-typed donors. The genetic ancestry cluster associated with self-reported Caucasian donors included 81% of the roughly 410 genotyped donors. The study aimed to test whether signatures of past pathogen exposure could be identified by cataloging public T cell receptors. The T cell repertoires of 670 or so subjects were profiled by immunosequencing and related to cytomegalovirus serostatus. In addition to the first cohort of 666 subjects, a separate validation cohort of approximately 120 different subjects was used. To predict cytomegalovirus infection status, the study brought together high-throughput TCR immunosequencing, statistical association of individual TCRs with disease status, and machine learning. A later analysis re-examined previously published TCR beta repertoires from around 670 donors and added high-resolution HLA genotyping to investigate patterns of TCR occurrence. The later analysis used no new phenotypic data to find candidate immune exposures, relying instead on TCR beta sequences and their occurrence across donors. To decide whether each TCR beta V gene segment behaved as functional or pseudogenic, an earlier analysis of 587 of the donors relied on high-throughput TCR beta sequencing. Alongside the repertoire data, information on donor age, sex, ethnicity and CMV serostatus was compiled. A later genetic analysis used genome-wide SNP genotypes for about three fifths of the roughly 700 donors, treating that subset as a discovery cohort. Every discovery cohort repertoire had been produced on one sequencing platform. Both class I and class II loci were covered by HLA typing, at four-digit resolution. The number of donors typed differed by locus, with about 629-630 for A, B, C, DRB1 and DQB1, around 520 for DQA1, approximately 570 for DPA1, and around 460 for DPB1. Roughly 5 DR-DQ haplotypes were handled as single units for association and clustering, since linkage in the cohort was strong. Among about 390 genotyped donors of the cohort, an average of about 240,000 unique TCR beta nucleotide sequences were sequenced per donor, 15% to 20% of them non-productive. Overall study results and their limits: Because counts were too low, seventeen rarely observed V segments, including chromosome 9 orphons, were excluded from the earlier analysis of a few hundred of the donors. Compared with the approximately 700-donor mean, donors in an Asian-associated ancestry cluster had fewer N-insertions in productive TCRs, according to a later genetic analysis. In a later analysis, several top co-occurrence clusters were reported to appear linked to parvovirus B19, influenza, CMV and Epstein-Barr virus. According to the authors, the approach could potentially be generalized to other disease states and immunological phenotypes. At a false discovery rate of 0.05, a later analysis linked 16,000 or so TCR beta sequences to specific HLA alleles. Compared with equally common non-associated chains, HLA-associated TCR beta chains in a later analysis were more clonally expanded and had lower generation probabilities. Correlated functional status among segregating V segments might reflect linkage disequilibrium, but an unknown experimental factor could not be ruled out. A cluster of highly shared sequence variants was judged likely to represent a technical artifact of the sequencing pipeline. For the cohort, immune exposure information was limited to CMV serostatus. Across donors, most TCR sequences were observed very rarely, whereas some public TCRs were present in many individuals. A further reported finding was that TCR beta sequences accurately predicted the HLA-A and HLA-B alleles for most subjects in the first cohort. Sequencing depth was assumed to be roughly uniform across donors in the presence/absence analyses, though that assumption may not hold. In a later analysis, the rate of TCR association differed among HLA loci, with DRB1 alleles having the most associated TCRs and HLA-C alleles having the fewest. In vitro tests confirmed that a few of the cytomegalovirus-associated TCR beta chains recognize cytomegalovirus antigens. This cohort had only TCR beta chains sequenced, and the lack of alpha or paired-chain data limited which features could be detected. Most CMV-associated TCR beta chains appeared to be HLA-restricted in a later analysis, and the HLA associations seemed to be driven largely by CMV exposure. Cytomegalovirus status was reported to be diagnosed by the classifier with high specificity and sensitivity in both the original and validation cohorts. A later genetic analysis associated a missense DCLRE1C variant with V-gene and J-gene trimming of TCR beta chains, and an independent cohort replicated the association. In an earlier analysis of some 640 of the donors, most TCR beta V segments were observed in productive rearrangements about 90% or about 30% of the time, broadly matching IMGT annotations. The study gave a list of about 160 TCR beta chains associated with cytomegalovirus. Because HLA typing was unavailable for some donors at each locus, only the typed subset was used in association tests. When HLA alleles, especially DR and DQ, strongly co-occurred, TCR associations were difficult to assign to individual alleles.

The TCR originated in a woman under 30 in good health and CMV-seropositive. Sequencing input: PBMCs.

The CDR3 sequence is CASSSPGTGHYNSPLHF. The bases are TGTGCCAGCAGCTCCCCCGGGACAGGGCACTATAATTCACCCCTCCACTTT. This chain is built from TRBV7-9 and TRBJ1-6, with TRBD1 matching 9 junction bases. From V the trimming removes 4 bases and from J it removes 3 bases, while the gene matches leave 7 bases of the junction unaccounted for. CDR1 and CDR2 were assigned from the germline V gene (reference sequence) as SEHNR and FQNEAQ. From cysteine to phenylalanine, the CDR3 is 17 amino acids long. Only CDR3 DNA is held: 51 bases, read in frame from base 1.